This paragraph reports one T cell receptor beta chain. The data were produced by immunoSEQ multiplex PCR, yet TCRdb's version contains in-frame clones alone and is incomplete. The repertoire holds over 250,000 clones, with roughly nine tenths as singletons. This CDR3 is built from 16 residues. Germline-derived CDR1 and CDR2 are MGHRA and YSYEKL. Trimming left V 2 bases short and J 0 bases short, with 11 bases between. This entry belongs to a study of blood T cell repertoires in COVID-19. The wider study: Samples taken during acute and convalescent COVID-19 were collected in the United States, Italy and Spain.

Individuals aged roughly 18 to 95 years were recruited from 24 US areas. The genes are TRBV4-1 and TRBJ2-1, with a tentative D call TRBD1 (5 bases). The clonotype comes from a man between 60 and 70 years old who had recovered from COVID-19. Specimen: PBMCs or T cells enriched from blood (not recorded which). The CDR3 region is CASSQLLTASYNEQFF. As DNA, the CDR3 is TGCGCCAGCAGCCAACTTTTGACAGCCTCCTACAATGAGCAGTTCTTC.